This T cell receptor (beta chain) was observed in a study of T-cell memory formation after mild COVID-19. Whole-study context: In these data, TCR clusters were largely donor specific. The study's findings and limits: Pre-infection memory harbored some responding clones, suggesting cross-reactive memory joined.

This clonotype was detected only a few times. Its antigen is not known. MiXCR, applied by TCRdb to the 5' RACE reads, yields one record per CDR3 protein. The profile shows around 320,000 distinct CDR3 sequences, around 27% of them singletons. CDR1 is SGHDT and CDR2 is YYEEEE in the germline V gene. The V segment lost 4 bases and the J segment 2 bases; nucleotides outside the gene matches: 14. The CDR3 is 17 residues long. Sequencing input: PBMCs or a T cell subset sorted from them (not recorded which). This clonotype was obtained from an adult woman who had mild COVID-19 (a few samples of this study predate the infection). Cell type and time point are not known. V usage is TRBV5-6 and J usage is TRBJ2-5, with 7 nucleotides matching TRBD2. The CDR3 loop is CASSPIPSGGFQETQYF. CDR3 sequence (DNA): TGTGCCAGCAGCCCTATACCTAGCGGAGGATTTCAAGAGACCCAGTACTTC.